The source of this T cell receptor beta chain is a study of blood T cell repertoires in COVID-19. CDR1 and CDR2 from the germline V gene are SGHNT and YYREEE (reference sequence). V lost 1 base to trimming and J lost 2 bases, with 15 bases between them. The CDR3 has 16 amino acids. Per the original methods: Using reference gene primer amplification, nucleated cell counts were estimated. Generated by immunoSEQ multiplex PCR, the TCRdb table keeps only in-frame clones and is missing some. Clone size and the V and J calls come from that table; the DNA yielded D and trimming. The sample yields some 170,000 clones, around 81% seen once.

V and J are TRBV5-4 and TRBJ1-1; a weak D match, TRBD1 (6 bases). This clonotype originated in a man aged 55-75 years with active or convalescent COVID-19. Sample: peripheral blood. The CDR3 coding sequence is TGTGCCAGCAGCTTGTTAGGACAGTACCGAAACACTGAAGCTTTCTTT. Protein: CASSLLGQYRNTEAFF.